One TCR beta chain is described in this entry. Its antigen is unidentified. The second PCR ran roughly 7 to 11 cycles with a sample-barcoded 5' primer and J-beta primers. TCRdb analysed the 5' RACE reads with MiXCR anew, one entry per CDR3 protein. The top ten hold just over 4% of the sample, which has roughly 1.5 million distinct CDR3 sequences, roughly 43% seen once. This record comes from a study of blood T cells in healthy people across ages. Study-wide results and caveats: The study found more naive CD4+ cells and higher diversity in long-lived than aged donors. Bulk PBMC profiling left naive and antigen-experienced comparisons inconclusive.

The germline gives CDR1 LNHDA, CDR2 SQIVND (reference sequence). The trim removed 2 bases at V and 0 bases at J, leaving 1 base unmatched. The CDR3 contains 14 residues. There were healthy Caucasian individuals from Russia, aged about 6 to 95, serving as donors. Each sample provided at least 5 micrograms of extracted total RNA. The sequence came from a woman under 30 in good health. The sample taken for sequencing was blood. This rearrangement joins TRBV19 to TRBJ2-7; 7 bases match TRBD2. The CDR3 nucleotides are TGTGCCAGTAGTATACGGGAGGCCTCCTACGAGCAGTACTTC. Protein: CASSIREASYEQYF.